The next 5 T cell receptor beta chains were all read from a single sample in a study of long-term antiretroviral therapy in people with HIV. Researchers ran immunoSEQ v3.0 at survey level. The assay was immunoSEQ multiplex PCR, and TCRdb's table has in-frame clones only and misses some. This table holds tens of thousands of clones, approximately 80% found once. Sequenced here: unsorted PBMCs, sampled around 4.3 years after starting antiretroviral therapy. The receptors were sampled from a young man with HIV.

The rearrangement links TRBV7-8 to TRBJ2-2, with a weak D call TRBD1 (5 bases). The CDR3 totals 11 residues. V dropped 5 bases and J dropped 9 bases, with 7 bases sitting between them. Per the germline V gene, CDR1 is SGHVS and CDR2 is FQNEAQ. DNA for the CDR3: TGTGCCAGCAGCCCGGACAGGGAGCTGTTTTTT. Its protein product is CASSPDRELFF.

The rearrangement links TRBV30 to TRBJ1-2; 8 nucleotides align to TRBD1. V shed 3 bases, J shed 4 bases, and the junction held 16 bases outside the gene matches. CDR3 length: 17 amino acids. The V gene's germline CDR1 is GTSNPN and CDR2 SVGIG (reference sequence). The CDR3 sequence: CAWRAGQGALTIYGYTF. DNA of the CDR3: TGTGCCTGGAGGGCGGGCCAGGGGGCCCTTACGATCTATGGCTACACCTTC.

This chain joins TRBV29-1 and TRBJ2-1; D is unclear. Between the trimmed V and J ends, which lost 3 bases and 6 bases, there was a span of 6 bases. Germline values: CDR1 SQVTM, CDR2 ANQGSEA. The CDR3 consists of 11 residues. This chain's CDR3 is CSVDHLNEQFF. The CDR3 bases are TGCAGCGTTGACCACCTCAATGAGCAGTTCTTC.

The chain links TRBV5-6 to TRBJ1-2; D may be TRBD1 (6 bases). Trimming cost V 1 base and J 3 bases, with 10 bases left between them. The CDR3 is 14 amino acids. Germline V CDR1 and CDR2: SGHDT, YYEEEE. The DNA of the CDR3 is TGTGCCAGCAGCTTGACAGGGTCTGACTATGGCTACACCTTC. Translated: CASSLTGSDYGYTF.

This sequence joins TRBV7-2 and TRBJ2-7, with 12 bases aligning to TRBD2. CDR3 length: 15 residues. Trimming at V came to 5 bases and at J to 6 bases, leaving 8 bases not matched to a gene. Germline V lookup: CDR1 SGHTA, CDR2 FQGNSA. The CDR3 DNA reads as TGTGCCAGCAGCGAGACTAGCGGGAGCTTCCGCGAGCAGTACTTC. As protein: CASSETSGSFREQYF.